What follows are 31 T cell receptor beta chains derived from one specimen sequenced in a study of cytomegalovirus exposure and HLA in healthy donors. The assay was immunoSEQ multiplex PCR, and TCRdb's table has in-frame clones only and misses some. This table has about 67,000 clones, about 95% appearing once. The sample was PBMCs. Every receptor here comes from a woman under 30 in good health and CMV-seronegative.

J is TRBJ1-2 and V is TRBV29-1; the D gene is possibly TRBD1 (5 bases). The CDR3 length is 17 residues. CDR1 is SQVTM and CDR2 is ANQGSEA in the germline V gene. Trimming pared 5 bases from V and 6 bases from J, leaving 28 bases between. Written as DNA, the CDR3 is TGCAGCGTTAATTCCGGACACACGACCCCGTGGTCTAATGGCTACACCTTC. It translates to CSVNSGHTTPWSNGYTF.

The chain couples TRBV18 to TRBJ1-2, with 7 bases aligning to TRBD1. The CDR3 is 15 amino acids. CDR1 and CDR2 (germline): KGHSH, LQKENI. After removal of 5 bases from V and 2 bases from J, the junction contained 8 bases not matched to a gene. The CDR3 nucleotides are TGTGCCAGCTCAGGATGGGACAGCGAAAACTATGGCTACACCTTC. Residues: CASSGWDSENYGYTF.

This clone was recorded a few times. CDR3 nucleotide sequence: TGTGCCAGCAGTGAAGTAGCGGGGGGGTACAATGAGCAGTTCTTC. It specifies CASSEVAGGYNEQFF. The chain is built from TRBV6-1 and TRBJ2-1, with 11 bases matching TRBD2. This CDR3 region has 15 residues. CDR1 MNHNS and CDR2 SASEGT come from the germline V gene. V lost 1 base to trimming and J lost 4 bases; unmatched junction nucleotides: 0.

The chain has TRBV30 and TRBJ1-5; 7 nucleotides match TRBD1. The CDR3 totals 17 residues. With 0 bases clipped from V and 0 bases from J, the junction kept 8 bases outside the gene matches. The germline V gene has CDR1 GTSNPN and CDR2 SVGIG (reference sequence). The CDR3 nucleotides read TGTGCCTGGAGTGTAGTTCGGGACAGATATAGCAATCAGCCCCAGCATTTT. It yields the protein CAWSVVRDRYSNQPQHF.

The genes are TRBV7-2 and TRBJ2-1, with D tentatively TRBD1 (7 bases). This CDR3 has 16 residues. V was clipped by 5 bases and J by 3 bases, with 17 bases between them. CDR1 SGHTA and CDR2 FQGNSA come from the germline V gene. The CDR3 sequence: CASSPGGLTIYNEQFF. As DNA, the CDR3 is TGTGCCAGCAGCCCAGGGGGACTCACCATCTACAATGAGCAGTTCTTC. The full variable domain, completed using reference TRBV7-2 and TRBJ2-1, is GAGVSQSPSNKVTEKGKDVELRCDPISGHTALYWYRQSLGQGLEFLIYFQGNSAPDKSGLPSDRFSAERTGGSVSTLTIQRTQQEDSAVYLCASSPGGLTIYNEQFFGPGTRLTVL.

The chain recombines TRBV6-5 with TRBJ2-1; TRBD2 aligns across 9 bases. Trimming at V came to 4 bases and at J to 3 bases, leaving 4 bases not matched to a gene. CDR1 and CDR2 from the germline V gene are MNHEY and SVGAGI. The CDR3 length is 15 residues. The CDR3 spells CASSFGGGVYNEQFF. CDR3 nucleotide sequence: TGTGCCAGCAGTTTCGGCGGGGGGGTCTACAATGAGCAGTTCTTC.

This clone was detected only once. CDR3 residues: CAWSVQLGRKQETQYF. Here the CDR3 DNA reads TGTGCCTGGAGTGTACAATTAGGGAGGAAACAAGAGACCCAGTACTTC. J is TRBJ2-5 and V is TRBV30; D may be TRBD2 (6 bases). CDR1 and CDR2 (germline): GTSNPN, SVGIG (reference sequence). This CDR3 comprises 16 residues. V lost 0 bases, J lost 2 bases, and 16 bases lay in between.

The chain carries TRBV30 and TRBJ1-5; the D is unclear. The CDR3 is 13 amino acids. The ends were cut back, 1 base at V and 7 bases at J, with 11 bases in the middle. In germline, CDR1 is GTSNPN, CDR2 SVGIG (reference sequence). The CDR3 spells CAWSGRGRQPQHF. Here the CDR3 DNA reads TGTGCCTGGAGTGGTCGGGGTCGGCAGCCCCAGCATTTT.

The chain employs TRBV30 and TRBJ1-4, with unresolved D. Trimming removed 5 bases at V and 5 bases at J, with 6 bases between. The germline gives CDR1 GTSNPN, CDR2 SVGIG (reference sequence). This CDR3 contains 11 residues. CDR3 sequence: CAWAFNEKLFF. The CDR3 nucleotides are TGTGCCTGGGCGTTCAATGAAAAACTGTTTTTT.

The chain joins TRBV6-6 to TRBJ1-5, with no clear D. Germline V gene sequence: CDR1 MNHNY, CDR2 SVGAGI (reference sequence). The V end was cut by 8 bases, the J end by 0 bases, with 8 bases between. The CDR3 sequence is 13 residues long. CDR3 amino acids: CASDTYSNQPQHF. The CDR3 DNA follows: TGTGCCAGCGACACGTATAGCAATCAGCCCCAGCATTTT.

This clone occurred once. The chain joins TRBV7-9 to TRBJ2-1; tentative D call: TRBD2 (6 bases). The length of the CDR3 is 18 residues. From germline, CDR1 is SEHNR and CDR2 FQNEAQ (reference sequence). V was cut by 1 base and J by 1 base, with 17 bases left in between. CDR3 in DNA: TGTGCCAGCAGCTTAGGCACTAGCCTAGCTAGGTCCTACAATGAGCAGTTCTTC. Amino acids: CASSLGTSLARSYNEQFF.

The rearrangement links TRBV4-1 to TRBJ1-2, with unresolved D. Per germline, CDR1 MGHRA and CDR2 YSYEKL. CDR3 length: 13 residues. V was pared by 1 base and J by 4 bases, with 7 bases between. The CDR3 sequence: CASSQVAGYGYTF. The DNA of the CDR3 is TGCGCCAGCAGCCAAGTGGCGGGCTATGGCTACACCTTC.

The chain recombines TRBV9 with TRBJ2-1; 8 bases are shared with TRBD1. V trimming: 4 bases; J trimming: 1 base; junction bases outside the gene matches: 7. This CDR3 contains 16 residues. The germline gives CDR1 SGDLS, CDR2 YYNGEE. The CDR3 DNA reads TGTGCCAGCAGCCCAAACAGGGGGAGTTCCTACAATGAGCAGTTCTTC. Its translation: CASSPNRGSSYNEQFF.

The CDR3 loop reads CASSFPQTGGRHEQYF. The CDR3 nucleotides read TGTGCCAGCAGTTTCCCACAGACAGGGGGCCGGCACGAGCAGTACTTC. V and J are TRBV28 and TRBJ2-7; 10 nucleotides match TRBD1. This CDR3 is built from 16 residues. CDR1 is MDHEN, CDR2 SYDVKM, per germline. V gave up 3 bases and J gave up 5 bases; unmatched junction bases: 10.

This clone occurred once. The genes are TRBV15 and TRBJ1-2; 9 nucleotides line up with TRBD1. Per germline, CDR1 LNHNV and CDR2 YYDKDF (reference sequence). The J segment lost 7 bases and the V segment lost 3 bases, leaving 0 bases of the junction unmatched. This CDR3 is 12 amino acids long. The CDR3: CATSRGQGGYTF. The CDR3 nucleotides read TGTGCCACCAGCAGGGGACAGGGTGGCTACACCTTC.

This chain uses TRBV2 with TRBJ1-3; a possible D gene is TRBD1 (6 bases). The CDR3 loop spans 16 amino acids. Germline V gene sequence: CDR1 SNHLY, CDR2 FYNNEI. Trimming took 2 bases from V and 0 from J, leaving 11 bases between them. CDR3: CASSEMGTNSGNTIYF. In DNA form, the CDR3 reads TGTGCCAGCAGTGAAATGGGGACAAACTCTGGAAACACCATATATTTT.

V usage is TRBV27 and J usage is TRBJ2-7, with a tentative D call TRBD2 (5 bases). Germline CDR1 reads MNHEY; CDR2 reads SMNVEV (reference sequence). The length of the CDR3 is 17 residues. V was cut by 0 bases and J by 2 bases, with 17 bases left in between. The CDR3 spells CASSLSRRPTSPYEQYF. The CDR3 nucleotides read TGTGCCAGCAGTTTATCTAGGAGACCCACTAGTCCCTACGAGCAGTACTTC.

The chain uses TRBV2 and TRBJ1-2; D perhaps matches TRBD1 (5 bases). Per the germline V gene, CDR1 is SNHLY and CDR2 is FYNNEI. The ends were cut back, 7 bases at V and 8 bases at J, with 17 bases in the middle. CDR3 length: 13 amino acids. The DNA of the CDR3 is TGTGCCAGCAAGGAGAACCAGGGAGGAGGCTACACCTTC. As protein: CASKENQGGGYTF.

This chain links TRBV5-1 with TRBJ2-5, with D possibly being TRBD2 (6 bases). This CDR3 has 15 amino acids. V was pared by 4 bases and J by 5 bases, with 18 bases between. Germline V gene sequence: CDR1 SGHRS, CDR2 YFSETQ. DNA for the CDR3: TGCGCCAGCAGCCTTTCGGGTAGCGGATCGGAGACCCAGTACTTC. As protein: CASSLSGSGSETQYF. The full variable domain, rest sourced from reference TRBV5-1 and TRBJ2-5, is KAGVTQTPRYLIKTRGQQVTLSCSPISGHRSVSWYQQTPGQGLQFLFEYFSETQRNKGNFPGRFSGRQFSNSRSEMNVSTLELGDSALYLCASSLSGSGSETQYFGPGTRLLVL.

The gene calls are TRBV7-9 and TRBJ1-1, with D possibly matching TRBD1 (6 bases). V was shortened by 1 base and J by 7 bases, with 25 bases between the two germline ends. The CDR3 runs to 18 residues. Germline CDR1 SEHNR, CDR2 FQNEAQ (reference sequence). Written as DNA, the CDR3 is TGTGCCAGCAGCTTAGTCTTAAGAGCCAAACAGGGCCCCGGTGAAGCTTTCTTT. Its protein product is CASSLVLRAKQGPGEAFF.

V is TRBV6-1 and J is TRBJ1-2; D is unclear. Germline CDR1 is MNHNS and CDR2 is SASEGT. This CDR3 region has 15 residues. Trimming took off 4 bases at V and 0 bases at J, with 12 bases between the two ends. CDR3 in amino acids: CASSASVATNYGYTF. In DNA, the CDR3 is TGTGCCAGCAGTGCGTCGGTTGCAACTAACTATGGCTACACCTTC.

The rearrangement joins TRBV2 to TRBJ1-5; D call uncertain. The length of the CDR3 is 13 residues. Germline CDR1 is SNHLY and CDR2 is FYNNEI. Trimming pared 4 bases from V and 0 bases from J, leaving 4 bases between. CDR3 sequence reads: CASSVNSNQPQHF. The CDR3 DNA reads TGTGCCAGCAGTGTAAATAGCAATCAGCCCCAGCATTTT.

The chain couples TRBV19 to TRBJ2-7; TRBD1 matches 7 bases. The CDR3 is 15 amino acids. CDR1 LNHDA and CDR2 SQIVND come from the germline V gene (reference sequence). Losses at the gene ends were 5 bases for V and 2 bases for J; bases not matched to a gene: 9. As DNA, the CDR3 is TGTGCCAGTAGTGACCGGACAGGACCAGCCTACGAGCAGTACTTC. It codes for CASSDRTGPAYEQYF.

The chain uses TRBV19 and TRBJ2-3; D is perhaps TRBD2 (5 bases). CDR3 size: 16 residues. V shed 2 bases and J shed 7 bases, with 19 bases lying between them. Germline-derived CDR1 and CDR2 are LNHDA and SQIVND (reference sequence). CDR3 in amino acids: CASSISPPRGFNTQYF. CDR3 sequence (DNA): TGTGCCAGTAGTATATCACCCCCCCGGGGATTTAATACGCAGTATTTT.

V and J are TRBV6-1 and TRBJ2-7, with 7 nucleotides matching TRBD2. This CDR3 spans 14 amino acids. Germline values: CDR1 MNHNS, CDR2 SASEGT. Losses at the gene ends were 3 bases for V and 0 bases for J; bases not matched to a gene: 2. CDR3 nucleotide sequence: TGTGCCAGCAGTGAGGGGGGGGGCTCCTACGAGCAGTACTTC. As protein: CASSEGGGSYEQYF.

In regard to this clone: A read error is likely, as this CDR3 ends without the conserved phenylalanine or tryptophan. The DNA is left out, because the CDR3 cannot be placed on it with certainty; the CDR3 is given as TCRdb lists it. The chain joins TRBV28 to TRBJ1-2; the D call in the table, TRBD1, was not verified against the DNA. The germline V gene encodes CDR1 MDHEN and CDR2 SYDVKM. The length of the CDR3 is 15 amino acids, counting both ends. The CDR3 loop reads CASSSSGTGDLNHGI.

The chain joins TRBV4-1 to TRBJ2-7; D possibly corresponds to TRBD2 (6 bases). Deletions cut 1 base from V and 2 bases from J, with 9 bases between. Germline V gene lookup returns CDR1 MGHRA and CDR2 YSYEKL. The CDR3 spans 14 residues. CDR3 sequence reads: CASSQGGNPYEQYF. DNA for the CDR3: TGCGCCAGCAGCCAAGGCGGGAACCCCTACGAGCAGTACTTC.

This rearrangement joins TRBV9 to TRBJ2-6; D not resolved. Trimming shortened V by 6 bases and J by 0 bases, and 7 bases separated the two germline ends. Germline CDR1 SGDLS, CDR2 YYNGEE. The CDR3 loop spans 14 amino acids. This chain's CDR3 is CASTAGSGANVLTF. DNA for the CDR3: TGTGCCAGCACGGCAGGCTCTGGGGCCAACGTCCTGACTTTC.

The chain employs TRBV5-1 and TRBJ2-1; tentative D call: TRBD2 (6 bases). CDR1 SGHRS and CDR2 YFSETQ come from the germline V gene. V lost 4 bases to trimming and J lost 6 bases, with 14 bases between them. CDR3 length equals 14 residues. Here the CDR3 DNA reads TGCGCCAGCAGCGGCGGACTATTCTTCAATGAGCAGTTCTTC. This gives the protein CASSGGLFFNEQFF.

This clone was seen only once. The CDR3 DNA follows: TGTGCCAGCAGCCCCTCCCCCCTAGCATCCACAGATACGCAGTATTTT. Translated, it gives CASSPSPLASTDTQYF. The V call is TRBV9, the J call TRBJ2-3; the D gene is possibly TRBD2 (5 bases). CDR1 SGDLS and CDR2 YYNGEE come from the germline V gene. Trimming cost V 4 bases and J 2 bases, with 17 bases left between them. This CDR3 spans 16 amino acids.

The CDR3 DNA is TGTGCCAGCAGCTTATTATCTACAGGAGAGCAGTACTTC. This gives the protein CASSLLSTGEQYF. The V and J genes are TRBV7-8 and TRBJ2-7; a possible D gene is TRBD1 (5 bases). Trimming took 2 bases from V and 7 from J, leaving 12 bases between them. CDR3 length: 13 amino acids. Germline V gene lookup returns CDR1 SGHVS and CDR2 FQNEAQ.